One and the same sample provided the 11 T cell receptor beta chains below, sequenced in a study of OX40 agonist ivuxolimab in advanced cancers. Measured with immunoSEQ multiplex PCR; TCRdb has only the in-frame clones, and not every one. This table holds about 46,000 clones, over 75% found once. Specimen: CD4+ or CD8+ T cells sorted from blood, collected in a trial of the OX40 agonist ivuxolimab. These receptors were obtained from an adult with an advanced solid tumor such as melanoma, head and neck, liver or kidney cancer.

The chain joins TRBV4-2 to TRBJ2-1; D is ambiguous. V was clipped by 1 base and J by 8 bases, with 6 bases between them. CDR1 LGHNA and CDR2 YNFKEQ come from the germline V gene. CDR3 size: 12 residues. CDR3 nucleotides: TGTGCCAGCAGCCAAGTGAGATATGAGCAGTTCTTC. As protein: CASSQVRYEQFF.

This sequence joins TRBV28 and TRBJ2-3; TRBD2 matches 10 bases. CDR3 length equals 15 residues. V dropped 4 bases and J dropped 3; count of bases not matched to a gene: 4. The germline V gene encodes CDR1 MDHEN and CDR2 SYDVKM. The CDR3 loop is CASSSPSGSTDTQYF. CDR3 bases: TGTGCCAGCAGTTCCCCTAGCGGGAGTACAGATACGCAGTATTTT.

CDR3 bases: TGTGCCAGCAGCGCTAACCCCTCCTCTAGCGGGGGCACAGATACGCAGTATTTT. This encodes CASSANPSSSGGTDTQYF. The chain recombines TRBV9 with TRBJ2-3, with TRBD2 identical over 9 bases. Germline V CDR1 and CDR2: SGDLS, YYNGEE. This CDR3 comprises 18 residues. The trim removed 3 bases at V and 1 base at J, leaving 12 bases unmatched.

CDR3 sequence (DNA): TGTGCCAGCATGGGGACTAGCGGGGGGGCCCAGCAGTTCTTC. Encoded protein: CASMGTSGGAQQFF. The J gene is TRBJ2-1, the V gene TRBV5-4; the match to TRBD2 covers 16 bases. The junction had 5 bases not matched to a gene; V was cut back by 6 bases and J by 11 bases. The CDR3 is made up of 14 amino acids. In germline, CDR1 is SGHNT, CDR2 YYREEE (reference sequence). Complete variable domain (other parts from reference TRBV5-4 and TRBJ2-1): ETGVTQSPTHLIKTRGQQVTLRCSSQSGHNTVSWYQQALGQGPQFIFQYYREEENGRGNFPPRFSGLQFPNYSSELNVNALELDDSALYLCASMGTSGGAQQFFGPGTRLTVL.

The gene calls are TRBV10-2 and TRBJ2-5; D is tentatively TRBD1 or TRBD2 (5 bases each). CDR1 and CDR2 (germline): WSHSY, SAAADI. This CDR3 is 11 amino acids long. V was cut by 8 bases and J by 5 bases, with 9 bases left in between. CDR3 residues: CASGTGETQYF. CDR3 DNA: TGCGCCAGCGGGACGGGGGAGACCCAGTACTTC.

This chain links TRBV19 with TRBJ1-2; a weak D match, TRBD1 (5 bases). The CDR3 runs 15 residues. The germline V and J ends were trimmed by 1 base and 2 bases, with 11 bases remaining between them. Germline V gene lookup returns CDR1 LNHDA and CDR2 SQIVND (reference sequence). CDR3 amino acids: CASSIVWRDNYGYTF. CDR3 DNA: TGTGCCAGTAGTATAGTATGGCGGGACAACTATGGCTACACCTTC.

CDR3 sequence: CASSLARVRLAKNIQYF. The CDR3 DNA reads as TGCGCCAGCAGCTTGGCCAGGGTCCGATTAGCCAAAAACATTCAGTACTTC. The genes are TRBV5-1 and TRBJ2-4; a possible D gene is TRBD1 (5 bases). Deletions cut 0 bases from V and 0 bases from J, with 13 bases between. The CDR3 extends over 17 amino acids. Germline V gene data show CDR1 as SGHRS and CDR2 as YFSETQ. Filled out from reference TRBV5-1 and TRBJ2-4, the complete variable domain reads KAGVTQTPRYLIKTRGQQVTLSCSPISGHRSVSWYQQTPGQGLQFLFEYFSETQRNKGNFPGRFSGRQFSNSRSEMNVSTLELGDSALYLCASSLARVRLAKNIQYFGAGTRLSVL.

The chain recombines TRBV4-3 with TRBJ2-1; 12 nucleotides agree with TRBD2. Germline assignment: CDR1 LGHNA and CDR2 YSLEER. The CDR3 runs to 19 residues. V lost 4 bases and J lost 0; bases outside the gene matches: 10. The CDR3 DNA reads TGCGCCAGCAGCCGACAGGGGGCACTAGCGGGGGGCTCCTACAATGAGCAGTTCTTC. It is translated as CASSRQGALAGGSYNEQFF.

The chain joins TRBV18 to TRBJ2-5; maybe TRBD1 (6 bases). Trimming cost V 2 bases and J 5 bases, with 9 bases left between them. CDR3 length: 13 residues. CDR1 and CDR2 (germline): KGHSH, LQKENI. CDR3 amino acids: CASSPTGMETQYF. The CDR3 DNA sequence: TGTGCCAGCTCACCAACAGGGATGGAGACCCAGTACTTC.

This chain uses TRBV7-2 with TRBJ2-2; the D is unclear. This CDR3 has 12 residues. The germline CDR1 and CDR2 sequences are SGHTA and FQGNSA. The V end lost 1 base, the J end lost 6 bases, and 3 bases lay between the germline ends. CDR3 in amino acids: CASSLGSGELFF. For the CDR3, the DNA is TGTGCCAGCAGCTTAGGGTCCGGGGAGCTGTTTTTT.

J is TRBJ2-1 and V is TRBV28, with no clear D. Germline V gene data show CDR1 as MDHEN and CDR2 as SYDVKM. V shed 4 bases and J shed 3 bases, with 16 bases lying between them. CDR3 size: 16 residues. The CDR3 is CASSSHSLPLYNEQFF. The CDR3 coding sequence is TGTGCCAGCAGTTCACACAGTCTCCCCCTCTACAATGAGCAGTTCTTC.